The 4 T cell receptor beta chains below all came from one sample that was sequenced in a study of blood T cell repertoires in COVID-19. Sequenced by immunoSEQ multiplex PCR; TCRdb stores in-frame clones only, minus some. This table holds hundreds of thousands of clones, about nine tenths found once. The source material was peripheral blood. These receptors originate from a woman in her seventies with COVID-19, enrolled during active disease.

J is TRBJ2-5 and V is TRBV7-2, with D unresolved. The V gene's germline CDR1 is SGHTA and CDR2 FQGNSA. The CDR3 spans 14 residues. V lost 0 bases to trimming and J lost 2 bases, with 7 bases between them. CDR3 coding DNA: TGTGCCAGCAGCTTAGCAGCTTATCAAGAGACCCAGTACTTC. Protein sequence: CASSLAAYQETQYF.

The chain's CDR3 is CASSSEQGPYYGYTF. DNA for the CDR3: TGCGCCAGCAGCTCGGAACAGGGCCCCTACTATGGCTACACCTTC. This chain joins TRBV5-1 and TRBJ1-2, with a tentative D call TRBD1 (6 bases). V shed 3 bases and J shed 3 bases, with 15 bases lying between them. Germline assignment: CDR1 SGHRS and CDR2 YFSETQ. This CDR3 contains 15 residues.

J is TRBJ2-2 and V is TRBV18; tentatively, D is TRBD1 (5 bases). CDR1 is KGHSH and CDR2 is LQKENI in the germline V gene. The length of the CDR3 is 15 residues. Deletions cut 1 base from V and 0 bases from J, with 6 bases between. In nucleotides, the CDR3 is TGTGCCAGCTCACCACGGGGCGCGAACACCGGGGAGCTGTTTTTT. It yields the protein CASSPRGANTGELFF.

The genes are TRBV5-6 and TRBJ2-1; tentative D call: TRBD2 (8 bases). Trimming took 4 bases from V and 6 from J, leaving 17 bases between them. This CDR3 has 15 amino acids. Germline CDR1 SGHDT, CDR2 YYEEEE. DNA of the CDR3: TGTGCCAGCAGCCTCAGGGGGACTAGTATCAATGAGCAGTTCTTC. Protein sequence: CASSLRGTSINEQFF.